Listed here are 24 T cell receptor beta chains from one sample, sequenced in a study of regulatory T cells in long-lasting Graves disease. Time point reported: newly diagnosed GD, antithyroid drugs for less than 3 months. PBMC-derived RNA was used for the TCR library. The authors built TCR beta libraries using iRepertoire HTBI primers and Arm-PCR of CDR3 regions. TCRdb passed the multiplex PCR reads through MiXCR, listing each CDR3 protein once. The data contain about 460,000 distinct CDR3 sequences, 14% of them singletons. This sample also belongs to another study, concerning T cells in Graves' hyperthyroidism and ophthalmopathy.

The sequences come from peripheral blood mononuclear cells (PBMCs), collected at new diagnosis, from a patient treated with antithyroid drugs. These receptors came from a woman in her forties or fifties with Graves disease.

This clonotype was counted many times. The chain has TRBV14 and TRBJ2-1; D is uncertain. This CDR3 is 14 amino acids long. V lost 3 bases to trimming and J lost 3 bases, with 9 bases between them. Germline values: CDR1 SGHDN, CDR2 FVKESK. The CDR3 spells CASSHRSFYNEQFF. CDR3 DNA sequence: TGTGCCAGCAGCCACAGGTCTTTCTACAATGAGCAGTTCTTC.

This clonotype was seen at least ten times. The chain combines TRBV12-3 or TRBV12-4 with TRBJ2-1; TRBD2 might be the D (6 bases). V was shortened by 7 bases and J by 8 bases, with 12 bases between the two germline ends. This CDR3 comprises 12 residues. CDR3 amino acids: CASTREIDEQFF. The CDR3 coding sequence is TGTGCCAGCACACGGGAGATCGATGAGCAGTTCTTC.

The sample holds many counts of this clonotype. V and J are TRBV10-3 and TRBJ2-7; D tentatively reads TRBD1 or TRBD2 (7 bases each). V lost 8 bases and J 6 bases, leaving 14 bases between the germline ends. Germline loops: CDR1 ENHRY, CDR2 SYGVKD. CDR3 length equals 12 residues. The chain's CDR3 is CAIFDREGEQYF. CDR3 in DNA: TGTGCCATCTTCGACAGGGAGGGCGAGCAGTACTTC.

The chain joins TRBV3-1 to TRBJ2-7, with D hard to call. The germline CDR1 and CDR2 sequences are LGHDT and YNNKEL (reference sequence). The V gene lost 0 bases and the J gene lost 0 bases, with 3 bases spanning the gap. CDR3 size: 13 residues. The CDR3 DNA sequence: TGTGCCAGCAGCCAAGAGAACTCCTACGAGCAGTACTTC. Its translation: CASSQENSYEQYF.

The sample holds many counts of this clonotype. The chain joins TRBV2 to TRBJ1-2; D is unresolved. The CDR3 contains 19 residues. The germline V and J ends were trimmed by 2 bases and 3 bases, with 25 bases remaining between them. Germline V CDR1 and CDR2: SNHLY, FYNNEI. The CDR3 here is CASSEWLSLGSHADYGYTF. The CDR3 region has the DNA TGTGCCAGCAGTGAATGGTTGTCGCTGGGGAGTCATGCGGACTATGGCTACACCTTC.

This chain connects TRBV6-1 to TRBJ2-3, with D maybe TRBD1 (5 bases). Trimming took 1 base from V and 0 from J, leaving 8 bases between them. This CDR3 is built from 15 residues. Germline loops: CDR1 MNHNS, CDR2 SASEGT. The CDR3 reads CASSEVTASTDTQYF. The CDR3 DNA is TGTGCCAGCAGTGAAGTGACAGCTAGCACAGATACGCAGTATTTT.

Only a few counts were recorded for this clonotype. The chain uses TRBV7-9 and TRBJ2-1; D is undetermined. The V gene lost 0 bases and the J gene lost 0 bases, with 6 bases spanning the gap. This CDR3 contains 15 residues. In germline, CDR1 is SEHNR, CDR2 FQNEAQ (reference sequence). CDR3 protein: CASSLATYSYNEQFF. The DNA for the CDR3 is TGTGCCAGCAGCTTAGCGACATACTCCTACAATGAGCAGTTCTTC.

This clonotype has just a few counts. This sequence joins TRBV20-1 and TRBJ1-1; TRBD1 might be the D (6 bases). The CDR3 spans 14 residues. Deletions cut 6 bases from V and 0 bases from J, with 14 bases between. Germline assignment: CDR1 DFQATT and CDR2 SNEGSKA (reference sequence). This CDR3 reads CSAGGGAMNTEAFF. The CDR3, as DNA: TGCAGTGCCGGGGGGGGGGCCATGAACACTGAAGCTTTCTTT.

For this clonotype: This could be a read error, since a much larger clone is one nucleotide away. The J gene is TRBJ2-5, the V gene TRBV2; possible D gene TRBD2, 5 bases. The V gene lost 6 bases and the J gene lost 11 bases, with 25 bases spanning the gap. CDR3 length: 15 residues. Germline V gene sequence: CDR1 SNHLY, CDR2 FYNNEI. CDR3: CASSYALGSTDEQYF. The DNA for the CDR3 is TGTGCCAGCAGCTATGCACTAGGTTCTACGGATGAGCAGTACTTC.

This clonotype was seen a handful of times. This chain connects TRBV7-9 to TRBJ1-4; the D gene is possibly TRBD1 (5 bases). The germline gives CDR1 SEHNR, CDR2 FQNEAQ (reference sequence). Trimming removed 3 bases from V and 5 bases from J, with 13 bases in between. This CDR3 region has 15 residues. The CDR3 here is CASSFGGRENEKLFF. CDR3 DNA sequence: TGTGCCAGCAGCTTTGGCGGCAGGGAGAATGAAAAACTGTTTTTT.

The J gene is TRBJ2-1, the V gene TRBV7-9, with TRBD1 matching over 7 bases. From germline, CDR1 is SEHNR and CDR2 FQNEAQ (reference sequence). This CDR3 is 17 amino acids long. V shed 5 bases and J 0 bases; nucleotides not matched to a gene: 10. The CDR3 spells CASSPRQGYSSYNEQFF. Written as DNA, the CDR3 is TGTGCCAGCAGCCCTCGACAGGGATATTCCTCCTACAATGAGCAGTTCTTC.

Concerning this clonotype: One end of the junction is discordant with germline, which a read error may explain. The J gene is TRBJ1-2, the V gene TRBV20-1; 12 positions agree with TRBD1. This CDR3 contains 14 residues. The germline CDR1 and CDR2 sequences are DFQATT and SNEGSKA (reference sequence). The CDR3 nucleotides read TGCAGTACTAGGGGACAGGGGGCCTTCTATGGCTACACCTTC. Protein sequence: CSTRGQGAFYGYTF.

The chain employs TRBV10-3 and TRBJ2-1; TRBD1 might be the D (5 bases). The CDR3 covers 13 residues. V shed 1 base and J shed 7 bases, with 8 bases lying between them. Germline V CDR1 and CDR2: ENHRY, SYGVKD. The CDR3 reads CAISEWGANEQFF. The CDR3 coding sequence is TGTGCCATCAGTGAGTGGGGCGCTAATGAGCAGTTCTTC.

This clonotype was observed a handful of times. This chain joins TRBV6-2 or TRBV6-3 and TRBJ1-5; D is unresolved. This CDR3 has 16 residues. Trimming took 3 bases from V and 5 from J, leaving 17 bases between them. The V gene's germline CDR1 is MNHEY and CDR2 SVGEGT. The CDR3 sequence: CASSYVTPAGDQPQHF. Here the CDR3 DNA reads TGTGCCAGCAGTTATGTCACCCCGGCGGGCGATCAGCCCCAGCATTTT.

This clonotype was seen many times. The chain has TRBV3-1 and TRBJ2-3, with TRBD1 matching 7 bases. The CDR3 sequence is 16 residues long. Germline V lookup: CDR1 LGHDT, CDR2 YNNKEL (reference sequence). The J segment lost 1 base and the V segment lost 4 bases, leaving 8 bases of the junction unmatched. The CDR3 DNA sequence: TGTGCCAGCAGCCGCCTTGGGGACAGAGGCACAGATACGCAGTATTTT. Amino acid sequence: CASSRLGDRGTDTQYF.

At least ten counts were recorded for this clonotype. The V and J genes are TRBV28 and TRBJ2-7; 9 bases agree with TRBD2. CDR1 is MDHEN and CDR2 is SYDVKM in the germline V gene. V trimming: 6 bases; J trimming: 0 bases; junction bases outside the gene matches: 3. The length of the CDR3 is 14 residues. In nucleotides, the CDR3 is TGTGCCAGCAGCACTAGCGGGCACTCCTACGAGCAGTACTTC. Protein: CASSTSGHSYEQYF.

As regards this clonotype: A much bigger clone sits one base away, suggesting this may be a read error. V usage is TRBV7-3 and J usage is TRBJ2-1, with D maybe TRBD1 (7 bases). The V gene's germline CDR1 is SGHTA and CDR2 FQGTGA. The CDR3 totals 15 residues. The chain's CDR3 is CTSTLGGTAGVEQFF. CDR3 nucleotides: TGTACCAGCACCTTAGGCGGGACAGCGGGCGTTGAGCAGTTCTTC. Drawing the rest from reference TRBV7-3 and TRBJ2-1, the complete variable domain is GAGVSQTPSNKVTEKGKYVELRCDPISGHTALYWYRQSLGQGPEFLIYFQGTGAADDSGLPNDRFFAVRPEGSVSTLKIQRTERGDSAVYLCTSTLGGTAGVEQFFGPGTRLTVL.

This clonotype was counted at least ten times. The CDR3 DNA follows: TGTGCCAGCAGCTTAACGGGAGGGCCGTTCAATGAGCAGTTCTTC. This codes for CASSLTGGPFNEQFF. The chain recombines TRBV11-3 with TRBJ2-1; 8 bases agree with TRBD2. The germline V gene has CDR1 SGHNT and CDR2 YENEEA. CDR3 length: 15 residues. J was trimmed by 6 bases and V by 2 bases; bases with no gene match: 6.

This rearrangement joins TRBV3-1 to TRBJ2-7; D remains ambiguous. The CDR3 covers 15 residues. In germline, CDR1 is LGHDT, CDR2 YNNKEL (reference sequence). The V gene lost 0 bases and the J gene lost 2 bases, with 11 bases spanning the gap. The CDR3 DNA follows: TGTGCCAGCAGCCAAGATATACGCATAGCCTACGAGCAGTACTTC. Amino acid sequence: CASSQDIRIAYEQYF.

The DNA of the CDR3 is TGCAGTGCTAGAGGCCACCCCTCTCAGAGTCCCCCCTACGAGCAGTACTTC. Translating gives CSARGHPSQSPPYEQYF. The chain joins TRBV20-1 to TRBJ2-7; unclear D gene. V lost 1 base and J lost 2, with 21 bases in between. Germline CDR1 and CDR2: DFQATT and SNEGSKA (reference sequence). The CDR3 is 17 amino acids.

The J gene is TRBJ1-4, the V gene TRBV5-1; TRBD1 is a possible D gene (6 bases). The CDR3 is 15 residues long. CDR1 and CDR2 from the germline V gene are SGHRS and YFSETQ. Trimming removed 0 bases at V and 7 bases at J, with 13 bases between. CDR3 in DNA: TGCGCCAGCAGCTTGGCCCGACAGGTCGGTGAAAAACTGTTTTTT. Residues: CASSLARQVGEKLFF.

This clonotype has only a few counts. This chain uses TRBV20-1 with TRBJ2-7; the match to TRBD2 covers 8 bases. Germline CDR1 is DFQATT and CDR2 is SNEGSKA (reference sequence). The CDR3 spans 15 residues. V trimming: 4 bases; J trimming: 6 bases; junction bases outside the gene matches: 14. As DNA, the CDR3 is TGCAGTGCTAAAGATAGCGGGATCACGCCCATCGAGCAGTACTTC. Translation gives CSAKDSGITPIEQYF.

The rearrangement uses TRBV19 and TRBJ2-1, with 9 bases matching TRBD2. Germline CDR1 and CDR2: LNHDA and SQIVND (reference sequence). The CDR3 loop spans 16 amino acids. Germline trimming cut 6 bases from V and 0 bases from J; bases unmatched to any gene: 6. The CDR3 loop is CASRDLSGSSYNEQFF. CDR3 nucleotides: TGTGCCAGTAGAGATCTTAGCGGGAGCTCCTACAATGAGCAGTTCTTC.

This chain connects TRBV5-6 to TRBJ1-1, with D uncertain. Trimming removed 4 bases from V and 4 bases from J, with 11 bases in between. The CDR3 contains 13 residues. The germline V gene has CDR1 SGHDT and CDR2 YYEEEE. The DNA of the CDR3 is TGTGCCAGCAGCATGGCAAGGGCCACTGAAGCTTTCTTT. This encodes CASSMARATEAFF.